The rows below give T cell receptor beta chains drawn from one sample of a study of identical twins. TCRdb re-derived calls from the 5' RACE reads in MiXCR, one entry per CDR3 protein. The data contain 700,000 or so distinct CDR3 sequences, approximately 21% of them seen just once; the ten biggest clones take up over 4%. The sample also formed part of further work on T cells expressing NK-cell markers.

Sequences were obtained from PBMCs. The receptors shown here come from a woman aged 18-30 years in good health. The CDR3 runs from the conserved cysteine through the conserved F or W. D genes are given only for firm matches. Size values are once, few and many counts, or a class for expanded clones, and some rows have none.

CDR3 protein: CSAQHQTVAEAFF; CDR3 DNA: TGCAGTGCCCAGCACCAGACAGTCGCTGAAGCTTTCTTT; J gene: TRBJ1-1; clone size: .; D gene: .; V gene: TRBV20-1
CDR3 protein: CASSYSKRYGYTF; CDR3 DNA: TGTGCCAGCAGTTACTCGAAGCGCTATGGCTACACCTTC; J gene: TRBJ1-2; clone size: .; D gene: .; V gene: TRBV6-5
CDR3 protein: CAISESPGGELFF; CDR3 DNA: TGTGCCATCAGTGAGTCACCAGGCGGGGAGCTGTTTTTT; J gene: TRBJ2-2; clone size: few; D gene: .; V gene: TRBV10-3
CDR3 protein: CASSLFGTGREQYF; CDR3 DNA: TGTGCCAGCAGTTTATTTGGGACAGGGCGGGAGCAGTACTTC; J gene: TRBJ2-7; clone size: .; D gene: TRBD1; V gene: TRBV28
CDR3 protein: CASSLAETGGLGYTF; CDR3 DNA: TGTGCCAGCAGCTTAGCGGAGACAGGCGGTTTAGGCTACACCTTC; J gene: TRBJ1-2; clone size: many; D gene: .; V gene: TRBV7-8
CDR3 protein: CAWSTLQGGGNTIYF; CDR3 DNA: TGTGCCTGGAGTACGCTGCAGGGGGGTGGAAACACCATATATTTT; J gene: TRBJ1-3; clone size: few; D gene: TRBD1; V gene: TRBV30
CDR3 protein: CASRGPGSEQYF; CDR3 DNA: TGCGCCAGCAGGGGCCCCGGGTCCGAGCAGTACTTC; J gene: TRBJ2-7; clone size: few; D gene: .; V gene: TRBV5-1
CDR3 protein: CSAGDVAGQETQYF; CDR3 DNA: TGCAGTGCTGGGGACGTAGCGGGACAAGAGACCCAGTACTTC; J gene: TRBJ2-5; clone size: few; D gene: TRBD2; V gene: TRBV20-1
CDR3 protein: CAIKSLGDSPLHF; CDR3 DNA: TGTGCCATCAAGTCGCTGGGTGATTCACCCCTCCACTTT; J gene: TRBJ1-6; clone size: .; D gene: .; V gene: TRBV10-3
CDR3 protein: CASTNRLAADTQYF; CDR3 DNA: TGTGCCAGCACCAACAGACTAGCGGCAGATACGCAGTATTTT; J gene: TRBJ2-3; clone size: .; D gene: TRBD2; V gene: TRBV12-3/TRBV12-4
CDR3 protein: CASSGTGTTYEQYF; CDR3 DNA: TGCGCCAGCAGCGGAACCGGGACGACCTACGAGCAGTACTTC; J gene: TRBJ2-7; clone size: few; D gene: .; V gene: TRBV5-1
CDR3 protein: CASSFGGKPQHF; CDR3 DNA: TGTGCCAGCAGTTTTGGGGGGAAGCCCCAGCATTTT; J gene: TRBJ1-5; clone size: few; D gene: .; V gene: TRBV28
CDR3 protein: CASSQPWPGQETQYF; CDR3 DNA: TGTGCCAGCTCACAGCCCTGGCCGGGCCAAGAGACCCAGTACTTC; J gene: TRBJ2-5; clone size: .; D gene: .; V gene: TRBV18
CDR3 protein: CSALSLAGGADTQYF; CDR3 DNA: TGCAGTGCCCTCTCACTAGCGGGAGGGGCAGATACGCAGTATTTT; J gene: TRBJ2-3; clone size: many; D gene: TRBD2; V gene: TRBV20-1
CDR3 protein: CASSLVFGGLVGSMDEQFF; CDR3 DNA: TGTGCCAGCAGCTTAGTCTTTGGCGGACTAGTGGGTTCCATGGATGAGCAGTTCTTC; J gene: TRBJ2-1; clone size: .; D gene: TRBD2; V gene: TRBV7-8
CDR3 protein: CSVKQGHYGYTF; CDR3 DNA: TGCAGCGTTAAACAGGGACACTATGGCTACACCTTC; J gene: TRBJ1-2; clone size: .; D gene: .; V gene: TRBV29-1
CDR3 protein: CASSLPPWRGYNEQFF; CDR3 DNA: TGTGCCAGCAGCCTGCCTCCCTGGCGGGGGTACAATGAGCAGTTCTTC; J gene: TRBJ2-1; clone size: few; D gene: TRBD2; V gene: TRBV4-2
CDR3 protein: CSASLLAGVFGTDTQYF; CDR3 DNA: TGCAGTGCTAGTCTCCTAGCGGGAGTATTTGGCACAGATACGCAGTATTTT; J gene: TRBJ2-3; clone size: .; D gene: TRBD2; V gene: TRBV20-1
CDR3 protein: CASSEDSPEAFF; CDR3 DNA: TGTGCCAGCAGCGAGGACAGCCCTGAAGCTTTCTTT; J gene: TRBJ1-1; clone size: few; D gene: .; V gene: TRBV6-1